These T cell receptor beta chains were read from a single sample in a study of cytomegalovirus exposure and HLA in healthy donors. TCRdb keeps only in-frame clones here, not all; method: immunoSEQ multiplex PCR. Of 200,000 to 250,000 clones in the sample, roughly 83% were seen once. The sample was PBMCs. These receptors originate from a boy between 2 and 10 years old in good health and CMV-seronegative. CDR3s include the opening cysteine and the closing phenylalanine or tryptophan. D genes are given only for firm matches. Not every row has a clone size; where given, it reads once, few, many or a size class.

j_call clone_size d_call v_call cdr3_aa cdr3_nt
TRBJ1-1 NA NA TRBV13 CASSLNRGTEAFF TGTGCCAGCAGCTTAAACCGGGGGACTGAAGCTTTCTTT
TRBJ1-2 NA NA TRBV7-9 CASSLTGSWAGGGYTF TGTGCCAGCAGCTTAACGGGATCCTGGGCCGGTGGGGGCTACACCTTC
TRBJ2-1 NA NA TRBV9 CASSANQENPYNEQFF TGTGCCAGCAGCGCCAATCAGGAAAATCCCTACAATGAGCAGTTCTTC
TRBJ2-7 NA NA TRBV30 CAGRNPQGSYEQYF TGTGCCGGGAGGAATCCACAGGGCTCCTACGAGCAGTACTTC
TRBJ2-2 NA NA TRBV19 CASYGINGDGELFF TGTGCCAGTTACGGGATCAACGGGGACGGGGAGCTGTTTTTT
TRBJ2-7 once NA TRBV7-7 CASSPGGREQYF TGTGCTAGCAGTCCAGGAGGGCGCGAGCAGTACTTC
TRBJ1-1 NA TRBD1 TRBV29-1 CSVDRQGGTEAFF TGCAGCGTGGACCGACAGGGGGGCACTGAAGCTTTCTTT
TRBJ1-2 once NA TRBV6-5 CASTQGAYGYTF TGTGCCAGCACCCAAGGGGCCTATGGCTACACCTTC
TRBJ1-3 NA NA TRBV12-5 CASGSLGGAGNTIYF TGTGCTAGTGGTTCCCTGGGGGGGGCTGGAAACACCATATATTTT
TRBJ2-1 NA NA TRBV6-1 CASSGLSAPWSYNEQFF TGTGCCAGCAGTGGCCTCAGTGCACCTTGGTCCTACAATGAGCAGTTCTTC
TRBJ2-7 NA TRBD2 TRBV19 CASSIAGGYEQYF TGTGCCAGTAGTATAGCGGGGGGTTACGAGCAGTACTTC
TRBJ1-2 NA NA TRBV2 CASRAPSDGYTF TGTGCCAGCAGGGCCCCCTCAGATGGCTACACCTTC
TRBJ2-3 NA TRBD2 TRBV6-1 CASSDMKLAGGPLEDTQYF TGTGCCAGCAGTGACATGAAACTAGCGGGGGGACCGCTTGAAGATACGCAGTATTTT
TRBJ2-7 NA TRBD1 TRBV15 CATSSLSGGDRGYEQYF TGTGCCACCAGCAGCCTCTCTGGTGGGGACAGGGGCTACGAGCAGTACTTC
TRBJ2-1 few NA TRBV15 CATSIAASYNEQFF TGTGCCACCAGCATTGCGGCGTCCTACAATGAGCAGTTCTTC
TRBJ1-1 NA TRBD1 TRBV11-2 CASSLGPGGGTEAFF TGTGCCAGCAGCTTAGGCCCAGGGGGAGGCACTGAAGCTTTCTTT
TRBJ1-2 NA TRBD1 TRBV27 CASSHRDRTSYGYTF TGTGCCAGCAGTCACCGGGACAGGACTTCCTATGGCTACACCTTC
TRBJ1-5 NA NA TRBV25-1 CASSPPGEGNRPQHF TGTGCCAGCAGCCCGCCGGGGGAAGGGAATCGGCCCCAGCATTTT